The entry below describes one TCR beta chain. In Seattle, patients joined the study during active infection and were tracked longitudinally. Per the germline V gene, CDR1 is MNHEY and CDR2 is SVGAGI. The CDR3 has 14 residues. V was cut by 4 bases and J by 4 bases, with 11 bases left in between. Original data processing: Amplification of reference gene primers provided the estimated nucleated cell counts. Clones were read by immunoSEQ multiplex PCR, and TCRdb kept only the in-frame ones, dropping some. V, J and clone size reflect that table, while D and trimming were determined from the DNA. The sample records 250,000 to 400,000 clones, 70% to 90% being singletons. This sample was taken from a study of blood T cell repertoires in COVID-19. About the study: There were acute and convalescent COVID-19 samples, and they came from the United States, Italy and Spain. PBMCs, B-cell-depleted T cells, or T cells were the source of the cDNA or gDNA that made up the material.

This sequence originates from a woman aged 25 to 39 with COVID-19, enrolled during active disease. Sequences were obtained from peripheral blood. V is TRBV6-5 and J is TRBJ1-3; D may be TRBD1 (5 bases). The CDR3 bases are TGTGCCAGCAGTTCTCCAGGGCCCGGAAACACCATATATTTT. Translating gives CASSSPGPGNTIYF.